Listed below are T cell receptor beta chains from one sample, sequenced in a study of T cells in Graves' hyperthyroidism and ophthalmopathy. TCRdb reprocessed the multiplex PCR reads with MiXCR, giving one entry per CDR3 protein. The sample consists of roughly 500,000 distinct CDR3 sequences, 24% of them appearing once. The specimen was blood. The source of these receptors is a woman aged 25 to 39 with Graves' ophthalmopathy. The CDR3 runs from the conserved cysteine through the conserved F or W. A D gene is named only where the DNA matches it firmly. Not all rows give a size; the values are once, few, many and, for expanded clones, a class.

D gene,J gene,clone size,V gene,CDR3 DNA,CDR3 protein
TRBD1,TRBJ1-5,many,TRBV19,TGTGCCAGTAGTGCCGGGACAGGGGATCACAATCAGCCCCAGCATTTT,CASSAGTGDHNQPQHF
NA,TRBJ2-5,many,TRBV6-2/TRBV6-3,TGTGCCAGCAGTTACCGGCGGCAGGGGAGAGAGACCCAGTACTTC,CASSYRRQGRETQYF
NA,TRBJ1-2,many,TRBV9,TGTGCCAGCAGCGTAGAGGGAGGGGACACCTCCTATGGCTACACCTTC,CASSVEGGDTSYGYTF
NA,TRBJ1-2,few,TRBV27,TGTGCCAGCAGTTTATCGTGGAAGGGCGGAGGCTACACCTTC,CASSLSWKGGGYTF
NA,TRBJ1-1,many,TRBV20-1,TGCAGTGCTAGGGACAAAATGAACACTGAAGCTTTCTTT,CSARDKMNTEAFF
NA,TRBJ2-5,NA,TRBV15,TGTGCCACCAGCAGAGAGACGCTGTACCAAGAGACCCAGTACTTC,CATSRETLYQETQYF
NA,TRBJ2-7,NA,TRBV6-1,TGTGCCAGCAATAGCAGGGTCGAGCAGTACTTC,CASNSRVEQYF
NA,TRBJ1-1,many,TRBV10-2,TGCGCCAGCAGTGAGGCCCAGGGTTCAAACCCAGCTTTCTTT,CASSEAQGSNPAFF
NA,TRBJ2-7,many,TRBV28,TGTGCCAGCTCTTCCCGGGCCTACGAGCAGTACTTC,CASSSRAYEQYF
TRBD1,TRBJ1-2,many,TRBV7-9,TGTGCCAGCAGCCGGACGGGACAGAGCTATGGCTACACCTTC,CASSRTGQSYGYTF
NA,TRBJ2-7,NA,TRBV12-3/TRBV12-4,TGTGCCAGCAGGCTAAAGTACCGGGTCGAGCAGTACTTC,CASRLKYRVEQYF
NA,TRBJ1-5,many,TRBV27,TGTGCCAGCAGTTCGGGTCGGGAGAGAGAGCCCCAGCATTTT,CASSSGREREPQHF
NA,TRBJ2-5,many,TRBV24-1,TGTGCCACCAGTGATTTTTGGGCAGATGTCGAGACCCAGTACTTC,CATSDFWADVETQYF
NA,TRBJ1-2,many,TRBV12-3/TRBV12-4,TGTGCCAGCAGTTTTTGGGAAAACTATGGCTACACCTTC,CASSFWENYGYTF
NA,TRBJ1-5,many,TRBV6-2/TRBV6-3,TGTGCCAGCACCGAGGTCGGGAAGAATCAGCCCCAGCATTTT,CASTEVGKNQPQHF
TRBD1,TRBJ2-7,NA,TRBV19,TGTGCCAGTAGTGACGGACAGGGGAAAACCTACGAGCAGTACTTC,CASSDGQGKTYEQYF
NA,TRBJ1-1,NA,TRBV6-1,TGTGCCAGCAGTGAATATTTAAGAGGGACATCTGAAGCTTTCTTT,CASSEYLRGTSEAFF
NA,TRBJ1-6,few,TRBV5-8,TGTGCCAGCAGCTTGCTGCAGTTATCACCCCTCCACTTT,CASSLLQLSPLHF
NA,TRBJ2-7,many,TRBV20-1,TGCAGTGCCGTCCCGAGCGGCAGTCTCTACGAGCAGTACTTC,CSAVPSGSLYEQYF
NA,TRBJ1-1,NA,TRBV12-3/TRBV12-4,TGTGCCAGCAGCCTCGGGGGGAGGGTCACTGAAGCTTTCTTT,CASSLGGRVTEAFF
NA,TRBJ1-3,NA,TRBV28,TGTGCCAGCAGTGGCGGGACCGCGAACACTATATATTTT,CASSGGTANTIYF
NA,TRBJ2-7,NA,TRBV11-2,TGTGCCAGCAGCTCTAAATACGAGCAGTACTTC,CASSSKYEQYF
NA,TRBJ1-2,few,TRBV3-1,TGTGCCAGCAGCCAGCCTGGGACAATTTCGGTCGTTGACTACACCTTC,CASSQPGTISVVDYTF
TRBD1,TRBJ1-5,NA,TRBV28,TGTGCCAGCAGACCGACAGGGGTCGGTAATCAGCCCCAGCATTTT,CASRPTGVGNQPQHF
TRBD1,TRBJ1-1,NA,TRBV28,TGTGCCAGCACCGACAGGGCGGAGGACACTGATGCTTTCTTT,CASTDRAEDTDAFF
TRBD1,TRBJ1-1,many,TRBV7-2,TGTGCCAGCAGCTTGCGAGGGACAGAGAACACTGAAGCTTTCTTT,CASSLRGTENTEAFF
TRBD1,TRBJ2-7,many,TRBV6-5,TGTGCCAGCAGTTACTCGACGGGACAGCAATCCTACGAGCAGTACTTC,CASSYSTGQQSYEQYF
NA,TRBJ1-1,many,TRBV9,TGTGCCAGCAGCGTAGGGACGGAAAACACTGAAGCTTTCTTT,CASSVGTENTEAFF
NA,TRBJ2-2,many,TRBV6-1,TGTGCCAGCAGTGAACCCGGACAGCCCGGGGAGCTGTTTTTT,CASSEPGQPGELFF
NA,TRBJ1-2,NA,TRBV28,TGTGCCAGCAGTGAGGCTGACAGGCCTGTTCGTGGCTACACCTTC,CASSEADRPVRGYTF
NA,TRBJ2-7,many,TRBV29-1,TGCAGCGTTCTCGTAGGCGGGTCCTACGAGCAGTACTTC,CSVLVGGSYEQYF
NA,TRBJ1-2,many,TRBV2,TGTGCCATATCTGGTGGGAATAGACACGGAACTTTAGCTAACTATGGCTACACCTTC,CAISGGNRHGTLANYGYTF
NA,TRBJ1-5,many,TRBV6-6,TGTGCCAGCAGTTACGCGGGCCAGCCCCAGCATTTT,CASSYAGQPQHF
NA,TRBJ1-5,many,TRBV19,TGTGCCAGTATGTATGGAGATTATAGCAATCAGCCCCAGCATTTT,CASMYGDYSNQPQHF
NA,TRBJ1-2,few,TRBV6-2/TRBV6-3,TGTGCCAGCAGTATTACTCGGCGTCCGGGCTACACCTTC,CASSITRRPGYTF
NA,TRBJ2-7,NA,TRBV27,TGTGCCAGCAGTTTAAGCGTCGGGACAAGTAACTACGAGCAGTACTTC,CASSLSVGTSNYEQYF
TRBD1,TRBJ1-2,NA,TRBV12-3/TRBV12-4,TGTGCCAGCAGACCCCGGACAGGGAACGGCTACGCCTTC,CASRPRTGNGYAF
NA,TRBJ2-2,many,TRBV11-3,TGTGCCAGCAGCTTTGGGGGCGGGGAGCTGTTTTTT,CASSFGGGELFF